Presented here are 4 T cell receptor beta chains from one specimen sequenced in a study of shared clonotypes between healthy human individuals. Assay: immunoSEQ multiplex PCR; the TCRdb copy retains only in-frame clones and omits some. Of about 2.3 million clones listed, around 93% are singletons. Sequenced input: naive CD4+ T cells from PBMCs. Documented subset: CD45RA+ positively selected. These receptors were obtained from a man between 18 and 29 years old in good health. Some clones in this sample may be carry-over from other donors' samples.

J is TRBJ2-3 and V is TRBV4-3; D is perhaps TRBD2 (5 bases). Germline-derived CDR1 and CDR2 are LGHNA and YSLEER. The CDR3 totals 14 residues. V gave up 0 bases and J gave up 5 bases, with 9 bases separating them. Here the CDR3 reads CASSQEGRGDTQYF. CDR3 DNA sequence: TGCGCCAGCAGCCAAGAGGGCCGGGGAGATACGCAGTATTTT.

The CDR3 is CASTHRTSGGGELFF. The DNA for the CDR3 is TGTGCCAGCACTCACCGGACTAGCGGGGGCGGGGAGCTGTTTTTT. The chain employs TRBV6-5 and TRBJ2-2; 13 positions agree with TRBD2. CDR1 is MNHEY and CDR2 is SVGAGI in the germline V gene. V shed 7 bases, J shed 7 bases, and the junction held 6 bases outside the gene matches. The CDR3 has 15 residues.

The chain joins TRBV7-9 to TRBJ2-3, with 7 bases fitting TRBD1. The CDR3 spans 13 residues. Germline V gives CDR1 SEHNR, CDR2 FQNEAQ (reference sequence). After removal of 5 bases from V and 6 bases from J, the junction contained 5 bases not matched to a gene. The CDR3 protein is CASSDTGVDTQYF. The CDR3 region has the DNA TGTGCCAGCAGCGATACAGGGGTGGATACGCAGTATTTT.

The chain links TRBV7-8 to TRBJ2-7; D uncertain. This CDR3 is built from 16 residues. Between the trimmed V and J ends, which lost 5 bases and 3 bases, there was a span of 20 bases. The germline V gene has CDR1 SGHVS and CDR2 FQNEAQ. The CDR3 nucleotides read TGTGCCAGCAGCCCCCTTGAGGCCGGGCAGGACTACGAGCAGTACTTC. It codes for CASSPLEAGQDYEQYF.